These 10 T cell receptor beta chains were all obtained from the same sample, sequenced in a study of T cell responses to AZD1222 COVID-19 vaccine. The protocol was immunoSEQ multiplex PCR, while the TCRdb copy is restricted to in-frame clones and leaves out a portion. The sample yields 150,000 to 200,000 clones, approximately 93% seen once. Sequencing used peripheral blood, obtained 28 days after the second AZD1222 dose. The receptors here all came from an adult who received the AZD1222 COVID-19 vaccine.

The chain is built from TRBV5-6 and TRBJ2-3, with a possible D match to TRBD1 (5 bases). V lost 2 bases and J lost 8, with 9 bases in between. CDR1 is SGHDT, CDR2 YYEEEE, per germline. The length of the CDR3 is 12 residues. The CDR3 reads CASSFGQGTQYF. The DNA for the CDR3 is TGTGCCAGCAGCTTCGGACAAGGTACGCAGTATTTT. Full variable domain (remainder filled in from reference TRBV5-6 and TRBJ2-3): DAGVTQSPTHLIKTRGQQVTLRCSPKSGHDTVSWYQQALGQGPQFIFQYYEEEERQRGNFPDRFSGHQFPNYSSELNVNALLLGDSALYLCASSFGQGTQYFGPGTRLTVL.

CDR3 coding DNA: TGTGCCAGCTCTCCGGGACAGGGGATTTCACCCCTCCACTTT. It yields the protein CASSPGQGISPLHF. V is TRBV18 and J is TRBJ1-6; 10 bases are a match to TRBD1. The CDR3 contains 14 residues. V was pared by 6 bases and J by 9 bases, with 5 bases of the junction left unmatched. CDR1 and CDR2 from the germline V gene are KGHSH and LQKENI.

The J gene is TRBJ1-5, the V gene TRBV5-5, with 8 bases identical to TRBD1. The V and J ends lost 0 bases and 5 bases, in that order; junction bases with no gene match: 4. The germline gives CDR1 SGHKS, CDR2 YYEKEE (reference sequence). The CDR3 has 15 residues. The CDR3 protein is CASSLEDRAHQPQHF. DNA for the CDR3: TGTGCCAGCAGCTTGGAGGACAGGGCCCATCAGCCCCAGCATTTT.

The V call is TRBV2, the J call TRBJ1-4; D gene uncertain. CDR3 length: 13 residues. Trimming left V 4 bases short and J 4 bases short, with 7 bases between. CDR1 is SNHLY, CDR2 FYNNEI, per germline. CDR3 nucleotides: TGTGCCAGCAGTGGTTTTAATAATGAAAAACTGTTTTTT. Residues: CASSGFNNEKLFF.

The V call is TRBV19, the J call TRBJ2-1; 9 bases fit TRBD2. This CDR3 spans 17 amino acids. After removal of 5 bases from V and 9 bases from J, the junction contained 17 bases not matched to a gene. Germline values: CDR1 LNHDA, CDR2 SQIVND (reference sequence). The CDR3 loop is CASSLWGSSGSSSEQFF. CDR3 in DNA: TGTGCCAGTAGTCTCTGGGGGAGTAGCGGGAGTTCGAGTGAGCAGTTCTTC.

The V call is TRBV12-3 or TRBV12-4, the J call TRBJ1-3; D not resolved. The V end lost 6 bases, the J end lost 4 bases, and 7 bases lay between the germline ends. This CDR3 contains 12 residues. The CDR3 loop is CASSPWGNTIYF. CDR3 coding DNA: TGTGCCAGCAGCCCCTGGGGAAACACCATATATTTT.

The rearrangement links TRBV27 to TRBJ2-5, with 8 bases aligning to TRBD2. Per germline, CDR1 MNHEY and CDR2 SMNVEV (reference sequence). J was trimmed by 3 bases and V by 5 bases; bases with no gene match: 8. The CDR3 runs 15 residues. The DNA for the CDR3 is TGTGCCAGCAGTCTCCAGGGACTAGGAGAAGAGACCCAGTACTTC. Amino acids: CASSLQGLGEETQYF.

J is TRBJ1-6 and V is TRBV7-2; possible D gene TRBD1, 6 bases. Germline lookup yields CDR1 SGHTA and CDR2 FQGNSA. Trimming left V 3 bases short and J 9 bases short, with 15 bases between. The CDR3 is 15 residues long. The CDR3 protein is CASSFGGANSSPLHF. In DNA form, the CDR3 reads TGTGCCAGCAGCTTTGGGGGGGCGAACAGTTCACCCCTCCACTTT.

The rearrangement uses TRBV25-1 and TRBJ1-5, with D possibly being TRBD1 (5 bases). CDR1 is MGHDK and CDR2 is SYGVNS in the germline V gene. The CDR3 length is 14 residues. Trimming cost V 4 bases and J 0 bases, with 7 bases left between them. CDR3 loop: CASSVRASNQPQHF. The CDR3 DNA is TGTGCCAGCAGTGTCAGGGCTAGCAATCAGCCCCAGCATTTT.

V gene TRBV27 combines with J gene TRBJ2-5; D is uncertain. Germline loops: CDR1 MNHEY, CDR2 SMNVEV (reference sequence). The CDR3 runs 13 residues. V gave up 4 bases and J gave up 8 bases, with 14 bases separating them. CDR3 sequence: CASSSGPSITQYF. CDR3 nucleotides: TGTGCCAGCAGTTCCGGGCCATCTATTACCCAGTACTTC.